These 30 T cell receptor beta chains originate from one sample sequenced in a study of T cell repertoires and HLA-DP antigens. Sequenced by immunoSEQ multiplex PCR; TCRdb stores in-frame clones only, minus some. This table holds 65,000 to 90,000 clones, roughly 75% found once. Antigens for these TCRs are unknown. The sequencing sample was made of CD4+ T cells from PBMCs. The receptors derive from a man between 60 and 75 years old in good health and CMV-seronegative.

This chain joins TRBV10-1 and TRBJ2-3; 8 bases agree with TRBD2. The V and J ends lost 3 bases and 0 bases, in that order; junction bases with no gene match: 5. The CDR3 has 16 residues. CDR1 is WNHNN, CDR2 SYGVQD, per germline (reference sequence). In DNA, the CDR3 is TGCGCCAGCAGTGAATTAGCGGGGTCTAGCACAGATACGCAGTATTTT. Translating it yields CASSELAGSSTDTQYF.

This clone appeared once. The rearrangement links TRBV6-1 to TRBJ1-5, with a tentative D call TRBD1 (5 bases). Germline values: CDR1 MNHNS, CDR2 SASEGT. Between the trimmed V and J ends, which lost 7 bases and 3 bases, there was a span of 13 bases. This CDR3 has 14 residues. Written as DNA, the CDR3 is TGTGCCAGCACACCAGCGGGGCCCAATCAGCCCCAGCATTTT. This translates into CASTPAGPNQPQHF.

The V and J genes are TRBV30 and TRBJ2-5, with 7 bases lining up with TRBD2. This CDR3 spans 15 amino acids. Germline CDR1 reads GTSNPN; CDR2 reads SVGIG (reference sequence). V shed 3 bases and J 2 bases; nucleotides not matched to a gene: 9. As DNA, the CDR3 is TGTGCCTGGAGAAACGGGGGGTTTGGGCAAGAGACCCAGTACTTC. Encoded protein: CAWRNGGFGQETQYF.

The chain couples TRBV5-6 to TRBJ2-1; maybe TRBD2 (5 bases). CDR1 and CDR2 from the germline V gene are SGHDT and YYEEEE. Trimming removed 4 bases from V and 8 bases from J, with 13 bases in between. This CDR3 has 13 amino acids. CDR3: CASSTRPGYEQFF. CDR3 coding DNA: TGTGCCAGCAGCACTAGACCGGGCTATGAGCAGTTCTTC.

J is TRBJ2-5 and V is TRBV7-8; the D is unclear. Germline V gene lookup returns CDR1 SGHVS and CDR2 FQNEAQ. V lost 5 bases and J lost 4, with 11 bases in between. The CDR3 is 13 amino acids. CDR3 loop: CASSGNRAETQYF. Here the CDR3 DNA reads TGTGCCAGCAGCGGGAACCGCGCAGAGACCCAGTACTTC.

Written as DNA, the CDR3 is TGTGCCTCCCGGGGCCCGACCGCCGGGGAGCAGTACTTC. It specifies CASRGPTAGEQYF. This sequence joins TRBV6-6 and TRBJ2-7; either TRBD1 or TRBD2 may supply D (5 bases each). Germline CDR1 is MNHNY and CDR2 is SVGAGI (reference sequence). The CDR3 loop spans 13 amino acids. Trimming took off 11 bases at V and 7 bases at J, with 21 bases between the two ends.

The CDR3 protein is CASSLAYGTQTPYNSPLHF. The CDR3 DNA follows: TGTGCCAGCAGCTTAGCGTATGGGACCCAAACCCCCTATAATTCACCCCTCCACTTT. V and J are TRBV7-9 and TRBJ1-6, with a tentative D call TRBD1 (5 bases). The germline gives CDR1 SEHNR, CDR2 FQNEAQ (reference sequence). The CDR3 is made up of 19 amino acids. Between the trimmed V and J ends, which lost 0 bases and 2 bases, there was a span of 17 bases.

This chain joins TRBV7-9 and TRBJ2-2; 7 bases line up with TRBD1. J gave up 0 bases and V 4 bases, and 2 bases lay outside the gene matches. CDR1 SEHNR and CDR2 FQNEAQ come from the germline V gene (reference sequence). The CDR3 runs to 15 residues. Here the CDR3 reads CASSWDRANTGELFF. The CDR3 bases are TGTGCCAGCAGCTGGGACAGAGCGAACACCGGGGAGCTGTTTTTT.

The rearrangement links TRBV7-2 to TRBJ2-1; 10 bases match TRBD2. This CDR3 comprises 16 residues. With 4 bases clipped from V and 3 bases from J, the junction kept 6 bases outside the gene matches. CDR1 and CDR2 from the germline V gene are SGHTA and FQGNSA. CDR3 coding DNA: TGTGCCAGCAGCTCACTAGCGGGATCGGTCTACAATGAGCAGTTCTTC. Translation gives CASSSLAGSVYNEQFF.

The chain carries TRBV4-3 and TRBJ2-7; the match to TRBD1 covers 7 bases. Germline V CDR1 and CDR2: LGHNA, YSLEER. With V trimmed by 2 bases and J by 3 bases, 4 bases remained unmatched. The CDR3 covers 14 residues. In DNA form, the CDR3 reads TGCGCCAGCAGCCAATTGACAGGGAGCTACGAGCAGTACGTC. Its protein is CASSQLTGSYEQYV.

The chain joins TRBV6-4 to TRBJ2-1, with 8 bases aligning to TRBD1. CDR1 and CDR2 (germline): MRHNA, SNTAGT. Germline trimming cut 4 bases from V and 9 bases from J; bases unmatched to any gene: 8. There are 14 residues in the CDR3. The CDR3 DNA reads as TGTGCCAGCAGTGGATGGACTGGACAGGGTGAGCAGTTCTTC. Translating gives CASSGWTGQGEQFF.

CDR3 in DNA: TGTGCCAGCAGCTTTCGAGACCCGAGCACAGATACGCAGTATTTT. It is translated as CASSFRDPSTDTQYF. The V call is TRBV7-2, the J call TRBJ2-3; D gene ambiguous. CDR3 length: 15 residues. In germline, CDR1 is SGHTA, CDR2 FQGNSA. V shed 3 bases and J shed 0 bases, with 10 bases lying between them. Looking up the rest from reference TRBV7-2 and TRBJ2-3 gives the full variable domain: GAGVSQSPSNKVTEKGKDVELRCDPISGHTALYWYRQSLGQGLEFLIYFQGNSAPDKSGLPSDRFSAERTGGSVSTLTIQRTQQEDSAVYLCASSFRDPSTDTQYFGPGTRLTVL.

The chain joins TRBV15 to TRBJ2-5; 9 nucleotides line up with TRBD2. The germline gives CDR1 LNHNV, CDR2 YYDKDF (reference sequence). The V gene end was trimmed by 0 bases and the J gene end by 0 bases; junction bases not matched to a gene: 11. This CDR3 is built from 19 residues. The CDR3 bases are TGTGCCACCAGCAGAGATATCTCTGCTAGCGGGGCCAACCAAGAGACCCAGTACTTC. Translation gives CATSRDISASGANQETQYF.

This clone occurred a few times. This chain joins TRBV19 and TRBJ2-7, with 12 bases lining up with TRBD1. CDR1 is LNHDA, CDR2 SQIVND, per germline (reference sequence). The CDR3 runs to 16 residues. The V gene end was trimmed by 3 bases and the J gene end by 6 bases; junction bases not matched to a gene: 9. Written as DNA, the CDR3 is TGTGCCAGTAGTATGGGCCGGGACAGGGGGCTTAGCGAGCAGTACTTC. Protein sequence: CASSMGRDRGLSEQYF.

This clone was counted only a few times. This rearrangement joins TRBV19 to TRBJ1-6, with D possibly TRBD1 on 6 matching bases. Trimming removed 3 bases from V and 10 bases from J, with 13 bases in between. Per the germline V gene, CDR1 is LNHDA and CDR2 is SQIVND (reference sequence). The length of the CDR3 is 14 residues. DNA for the CDR3: TGTGCCAGTAGTATGGGGACACGCGGGTCACCCCTCCACTTT. The encoded protein is CASSMGTRGSPLHF.

This chain joins TRBV5-1 and TRBJ2-2; D is unclear. The germline gives CDR1 SGHRS, CDR2 YFSETQ. This CDR3 contains 14 residues. V gave up 0 bases and J gave up 6 bases, with 9 bases separating them. The CDR3 bases are TGCGCCAGCAGCTTGGAACACCAGGCCGGGGAGCTGTTTTTT. Its translation: CASSLEHQAGELFF.

The rearrangement uses TRBV7-2 and TRBJ1-2; the D is unclear. V was trimmed by 4 bases and J by 1 base, leaving 13 bases between them. CDR1 is SGHTA, CDR2 FQGNSA, per germline. This CDR3 is built from 15 residues. In DNA form, the CDR3 reads TGTGCCAGCAGCTCAGGCCGGGCACTTAACTATGGCTACACCTTC. Amino acid sequence: CASSSGRALNYGYTF.

Comment on this clone: Other DNA sequences in the sample encode the same CDR3. V and J are TRBV18 and TRBJ2-3; D is unresolved. Germline CDR1 reads KGHSH; CDR2 reads LQKENI. Trimming cost V 6 bases and J 1 base, with 5 bases left between them. The CDR3 has 12 residues. The CDR3 loop reads CASSPRTDTQYF. The DNA for the CDR3 is TGTGCCAGCTCCCCGCGCACAGATACGCAGTATTTT.

The chain joins TRBV7-2 to TRBJ1-1; D not resolved. Germline V gene sequence: CDR1 SGHTA, CDR2 FQGNSA. V was trimmed by 1 base and J by 1 base, leaving 4 bases between them. The CDR3 is 13 amino acids. Here the CDR3 reads CASSLVANTEAFF. CDR3 bases: TGTGCCAGCAGCTTAGTAGCGAACACTGAAGCTTTCTTT.

The chain joins TRBV6-5 to TRBJ1-2, with TRBD1 as a possible D gene (5 bases). V was clipped by 0 bases and J by 7 bases, with 6 bases between them. The CDR3 sequence is 12 residues long. Germline lookup yields CDR1 MNHEY and CDR2 SVGAGI. Here the CDR3 reads CASSYSGVGYTF. The CDR3 DNA is TGTGCCAGCAGTTACTCGGGGGTTGGCTACACCTTC.

The chain links TRBV5-4 to TRBJ2-1, with a tentative D call TRBD2 (6 bases). V lost 0 bases and J 4 bases, leaving 17 bases between the germline ends. The CDR3 runs 17 residues. CDR1 and CDR2 (germline): SGHNT, YYREEE (reference sequence). The DNA for the CDR3 is TGTGCCAGCAGCTTGGAATCCCGGAGCGGGCGGTACAATGAGCAGTTCTTC. It translates to CASSLESRSGRYNEQFF.

This clone showed up just a few times. This sequence joins TRBV30 and TRBJ2-3; perhaps D is TRBD1 or TRBD2 (6 bases each). The CDR3 is 14 residues long. V was clipped by 0 bases and J by 2 bases, with 9 bases between them. Germline loops: CDR1 GTSNPN, CDR2 SVGIG (reference sequence). CDR3 amino acids: CAWSVWGATDTQYF. The CDR3 coding sequence is TGTGCCTGGAGTGTTTGGGGGGCCACAGATACGCAGTATTTT.

The rearrangement links TRBV5-5 to TRBJ1-4; 8 nucleotides agree with TRBD1. The CDR3 runs to 16 residues. CDR1 and CDR2 from the germline V gene are SGHKS and YYEKEE (reference sequence). V shed 4 bases and J 2 bases; nucleotides not matched to a gene: 7. As DNA, the CDR3 is TGTGCCAGCAGCCATGGACAGGGTGGCACTAATGAAAAACTGTTTTTT. This translates into CASSHGQGGTNEKLFF.

A few counts support this clone. The rearrangement uses TRBV6-6 and TRBJ1-1, with unresolved D. There are 15 residues in the CDR3. V was pared by 0 bases and J by 1 base, with 9 bases between. In germline, CDR1 is MNHNY, CDR2 SVGAGI (reference sequence). CDR3 loop: CASSYSITQNTEAFF. CDR3 DNA sequence: TGTGCCAGCAGTTACTCGATTACCCAGAACACTGAAGCTTTCTTT.

V gene TRBV23-1 combines with J gene TRBJ2-7; maybe TRBD2 (6 bases). TRBV23-1 is an ORF for which the function is uncertain. The CDR3 is 15 amino acids. Trimming pared 0 bases from V and 3 bases from J, leaving 12 bases between. In DNA form, the CDR3 reads TGCGCCAGCAGTCAATCCGGGGGACCGAGCTACGAGCAGTACGTC. This sequence encodes CASSQSGGPSYEQYV.

The V call is TRBV4-3, the J call TRBJ2-2; D may correspond to TRBD1 or TRBD2 (6 bases each). Per the germline V gene, CDR1 is LGHNA and CDR2 is YSLEER. V was cut by 4 bases and J by 0 bases, with 12 bases left in between. CDR3 length: 16 amino acids. CDR3 in amino acids: CASSPVGGSNTGELFF. CDR3 sequence (DNA): TGCGCCAGCAGCCCCGTAGGGGGGTCGAACACCGGGGAGCTGTTTTTT.

This clone was counted only a few times. The chain joins TRBV7-9 to TRBJ2-5; D is perhaps TRBD1 or TRBD2 (5 bases each). Trimming left V 5 bases short and J 2 bases short, with 24 bases between. Germline V CDR1 and CDR2: SEHNR, FQNEAQ (reference sequence). The CDR3 is 18 amino acids. CDR3 bases: TGTGCCAGCAGCCCCGCGAGGGGAGCACCGGGCCTGCAAGAGACCCAGTACTTC. Translating it yields CASSPARGAPGLQETQYF.

The gene calls are TRBV5-1 and TRBJ2-5, with D perhaps TRBD1 (5 bases). The V and J ends lost 0 bases and 5 bases respectively, with 8 bases between them. This CDR3 spans 13 amino acids. The germline gives CDR1 SGHRS, CDR2 YFSETQ. CDR3 loop: CASSLEAGETQYF. DNA of the CDR3: TGCGCCAGCAGCTTGGAGGCAGGGGAGACCCAGTACTTC.

V is TRBV5-5 and J is TRBJ1-2; D may be TRBD1 (6 bases). The CDR3 totals 14 residues. The V gene's germline CDR1 is SGHKS and CDR2 YYEKEE (reference sequence). V was cut by 4 bases and J by 2 bases, with 12 bases left in between. DNA for the CDR3: TGTGCCAGCAGCCCCTTAGGACAGAACTATGGCTACACCTTC. Its translation: CASSPLGQNYGYTF.

The chain employs TRBV9 and TRBJ2-1; either TRBD1 or TRBD2 may supply D (5 bases each). V shed 0 bases and J shed 0 bases, with 10 bases lying between them. Germline values: CDR1 SGDLS, CDR2 YYNGEE. The CDR3 runs to 16 residues. CDR3 region: CASSVAGPSSYNEQFF. CDR3 in DNA: TGTGCCAGCAGCGTAGCGGGGCCGAGCTCCTACAATGAGCAGTTCTTC.